The clone carrying this T cell receptor (beta chain) was seen at least ten times. No antigen is known for it. This sample stems from a study of T cells after posttransplantation cyclophosphamide. Study-wide points: Skin or GI-infiltrating T cells shared few TRB sequences with blood.

Only in-frame clones appear in the TCRdb table, and some are missing; sequencing was by immunoSEQ multiplex PCR. The profile covers around 35,000 clones, none occurring a single time. Trimming took off 7 bases at V and 9 bases at J, with 13 bases between the two ends. This CDR3 contains 12 residues. CDR1 and CDR2 (germline): SNHLY, FYNNEI. The clonotype was recovered from a man aged 25 to 40 in good health and a related stem cell transplant donor. The source material was PBMCs. This chain joins TRBV2 and TRBJ2-1, with a tentative D call TRBD1 (6 bases). CDR3 region: CASKAGVIEQFF. As DNA, the CDR3 is TGTGCCAGCAAGGCAGGGGTGATTGAGCAGTTCTTC.